What follows is one T cell receptor beta chain and its context. Its antigen is not known. Compared with germline, one end of the junction differs, possibly owing to a read error. The data are from a study of tumor-infiltrating lymphocytes in primary liver carcinoma. Study findings and constraints: Tumor-blood pairs (like tumor-adjacent pairs) overlapped less than tumor region pairs did. Only about 7-25% of top clones showed up in all five tumor regions.

Between about 20 and 30 mg of unsorted bulk tissue served as the source from which RNA and DNA were co-extracted. Separate regions, five per tumor, were sampled. TCR beta cDNA was prepared out of around 460 ng total RNA by means of a constant-region primer. Generation of the TCR beta libraries relied on three nested multiplex PCR rounds using slightly modified ARM-PCR. In the first two PCR rounds, TRBV1-TRBV30 forward primers were paired with a C-beta reverse primer, and each round lasted approximately 9 cycles. Each CDR3 protein gets one entry after TCRdb re-called the multiplex PCR reads with MiXCR. The table has about 210,000 distinct CDR3 sequences, just under 85% seen once. CDR3 length equals 15 residues. Germline V gene data show CDR1 as MNHEY and CDR2 as SVGAGI.

Sequencing was performed on tumor tissue from primary liver carcinoma. This receptor was obtained from a man aged 40-49 years with primary liver carcinoma and hepatitis B virus infection. This chain connects TRBV6-5 to TRBJ2-7; D is perhaps TRBD2 (7 bases). This CDR3 is CARSLGGLGTYEQCF. Written as DNA, the CDR3 is TGTGCCAGGAGCCTGGGGGGGCTCGGTACCTACGAGCAGTGCTTC.